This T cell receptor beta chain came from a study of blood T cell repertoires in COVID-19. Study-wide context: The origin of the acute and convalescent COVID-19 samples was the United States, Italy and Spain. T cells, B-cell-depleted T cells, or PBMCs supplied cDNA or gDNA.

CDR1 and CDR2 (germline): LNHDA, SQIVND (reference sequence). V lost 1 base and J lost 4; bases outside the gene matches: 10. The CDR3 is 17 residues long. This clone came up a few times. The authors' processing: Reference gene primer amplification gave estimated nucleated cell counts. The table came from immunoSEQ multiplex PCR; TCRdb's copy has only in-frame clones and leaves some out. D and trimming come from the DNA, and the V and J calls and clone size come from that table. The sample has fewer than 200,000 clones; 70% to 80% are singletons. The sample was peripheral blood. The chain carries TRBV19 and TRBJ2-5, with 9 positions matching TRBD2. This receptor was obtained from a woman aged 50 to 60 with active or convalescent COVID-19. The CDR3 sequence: CASSIVLAGGPGETQYF. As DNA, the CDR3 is TGTGCCAGTAGTATAGTCCTGGCGGGGGGGCCGGGAGAGACCCAGTACTTC.